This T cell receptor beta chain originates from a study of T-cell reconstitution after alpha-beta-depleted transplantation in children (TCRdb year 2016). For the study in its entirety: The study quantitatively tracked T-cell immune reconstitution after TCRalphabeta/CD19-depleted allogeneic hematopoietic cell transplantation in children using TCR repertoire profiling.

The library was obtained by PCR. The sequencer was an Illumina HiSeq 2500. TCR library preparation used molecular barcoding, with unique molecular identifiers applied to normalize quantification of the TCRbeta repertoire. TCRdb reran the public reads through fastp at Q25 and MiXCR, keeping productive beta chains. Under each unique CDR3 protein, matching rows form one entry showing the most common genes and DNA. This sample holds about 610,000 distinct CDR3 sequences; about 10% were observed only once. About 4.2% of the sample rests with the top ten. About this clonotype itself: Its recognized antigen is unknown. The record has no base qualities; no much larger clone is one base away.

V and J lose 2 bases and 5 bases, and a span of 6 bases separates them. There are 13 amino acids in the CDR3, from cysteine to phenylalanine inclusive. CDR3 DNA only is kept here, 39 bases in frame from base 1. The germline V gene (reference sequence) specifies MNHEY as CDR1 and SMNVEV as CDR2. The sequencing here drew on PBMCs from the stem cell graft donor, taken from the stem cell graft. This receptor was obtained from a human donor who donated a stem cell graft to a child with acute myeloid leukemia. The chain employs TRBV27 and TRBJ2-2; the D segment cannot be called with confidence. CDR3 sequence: CASSLIATGELFF. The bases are TGTGCCAGCAGTTTAATCGCAACCGGGGAGCTGTTTTTT.